This T cell receptor (beta chain) was identified during a study of control samples from healthy donors and cancer patients. The repertoire was sequenced with immunoSEQ multiplex PCR; TCRdb's copy has only in-frame clones and lacks some. The profile shows some 120,000 clones, 75% to 90% of them singletons. CDR3 size: 13 residues. Germline lookup yields CDR1 LNHNV and CDR2 YYDKDF (reference sequence). V dropped 4 bases and J dropped 10 bases, with 11 bases sitting between them. This TCR was recovered from a woman between 50 and 59 years old with colorectal cancer. V usage is TRBV15 and J usage is TRBJ1-6; D not certain. The sample comprised PBMCs. CDR3 sequence (DNA): TGTGCCACCAGCATTAAGGGAGGGTCACCCCTCCACTTT. This sequence encodes CATSIKGGSPLHF.